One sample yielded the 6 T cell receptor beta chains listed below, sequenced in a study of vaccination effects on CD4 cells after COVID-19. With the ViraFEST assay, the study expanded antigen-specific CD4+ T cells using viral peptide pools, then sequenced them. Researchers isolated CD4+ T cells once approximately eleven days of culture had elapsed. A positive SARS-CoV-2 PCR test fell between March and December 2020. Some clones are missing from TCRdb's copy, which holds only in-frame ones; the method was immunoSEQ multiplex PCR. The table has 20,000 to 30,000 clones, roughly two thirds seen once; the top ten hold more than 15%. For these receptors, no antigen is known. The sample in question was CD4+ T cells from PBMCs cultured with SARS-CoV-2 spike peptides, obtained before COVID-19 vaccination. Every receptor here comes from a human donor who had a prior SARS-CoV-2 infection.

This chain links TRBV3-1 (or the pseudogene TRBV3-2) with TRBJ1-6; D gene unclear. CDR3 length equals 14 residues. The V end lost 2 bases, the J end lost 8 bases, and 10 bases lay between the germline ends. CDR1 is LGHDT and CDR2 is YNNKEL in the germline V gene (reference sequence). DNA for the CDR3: TGTGCCAGCAGCCAACCCCCCGGTGATTCACCCCTCCACTTT. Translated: CASSQPPGDSPLHF.

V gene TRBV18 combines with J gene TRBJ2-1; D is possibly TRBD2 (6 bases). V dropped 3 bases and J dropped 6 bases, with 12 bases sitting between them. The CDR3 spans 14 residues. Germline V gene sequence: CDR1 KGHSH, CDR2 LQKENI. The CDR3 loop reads CASSPWRDGNEQFF. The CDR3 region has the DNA TGTGCCAGCTCACCCTGGCGGGACGGCAATGAGCAGTTCTTC.

In nucleotides, the CDR3 is TGTGCCAGCAGCCCTACCTTAGCGGGTAGCTCCTACAATGAGCAGTTCTTC. It encodes CASSPTLAGSSYNEQFF. The V and J genes are TRBV7-2 and TRBJ2-1, with 7 bases that match TRBD2. The CDR3 covers 17 residues. The V and J ends lost 5 bases and 0 bases, in that order; junction bases with no gene match: 10. Germline values: CDR1 SGHTA, CDR2 FQGNSA.

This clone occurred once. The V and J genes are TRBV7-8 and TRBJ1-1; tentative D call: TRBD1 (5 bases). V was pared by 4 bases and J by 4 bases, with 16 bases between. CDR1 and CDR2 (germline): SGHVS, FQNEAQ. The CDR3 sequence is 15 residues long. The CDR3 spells CASSSYGGRSTEAFF. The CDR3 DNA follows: TGTGCCAGCAGCTCCTATGGGGGGAGGAGCACTGAAGCTTTCTTT.

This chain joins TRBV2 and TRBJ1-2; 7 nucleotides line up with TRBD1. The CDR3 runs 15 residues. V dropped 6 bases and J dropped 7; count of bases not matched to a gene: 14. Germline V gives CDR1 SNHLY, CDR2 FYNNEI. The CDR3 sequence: CASRAPGQISFGYTF. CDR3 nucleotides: TGTGCCAGCAGAGCCCCGGGACAGATATCGTTTGGCTACACCTTC.

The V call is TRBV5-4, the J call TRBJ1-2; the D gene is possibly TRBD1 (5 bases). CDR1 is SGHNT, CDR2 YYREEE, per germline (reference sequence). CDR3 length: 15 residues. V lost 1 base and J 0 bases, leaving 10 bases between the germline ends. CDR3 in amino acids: CASSLSAGANYGYTF. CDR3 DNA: TGTGCCAGCAGCTTGTCGGCGGGGGCTAACTATGGCTACACCTTC.